This is a list of T cell receptor beta chains from one sample in a study of cytomegalovirus exposure and HLA in healthy donors. Sequencing used immunoSEQ multiplex PCR; TCRdb keeps in-frame clones, though not all of them. The table records 130,000 to 150,000 clones, over 60% of them present only once. Sequenced material: PBMCs. These receptors were collected from a middle-aged man in good health and CMV-seropositive. The CDR3 runs from the conserved cysteine through the conserved F or W. Fields, in order: J gene, clone size, D gene, V gene, CDR3 protein, CDR3 DNA. The D gene is left open where the match is weak. Size is omitted from some rows. Given values are once, few, many or a class for expanded clones.

j_call: TRBJ1-1; clone_size: -; d_call: -; v_call: TRBV5-4; cdr3_aa: CASSLNAGYGPNTEAFF; cdr3_nt: TGTGCCAGCAGCTTGAATGCAGGGTATGGGCCGAACACTGAAGCTTTCTTT
j_call: TRBJ2-6; clone_size: -; d_call: -; v_call: TRBV9; cdr3_aa: CASSVSGAGANVLTF; cdr3_nt: TGTGCCAGCAGCGTATCAGGGGCCGGGGCCAACGTCCTGACTTTC
j_call: TRBJ2-2; clone_size: -; d_call: -; v_call: TRBV6-5; cdr3_aa: CASSSPTGWGGELFF; cdr3_nt: TGTGCCAGCAGTAGCCCTACAGGGTGGGGCGGGGAGCTGTTTTTT
j_call: TRBJ2-1; clone_size: -; d_call: TRBD2; v_call: TRBV7-9; cdr3_aa: CASSLGRAGESYNEQFF; cdr3_nt: TGTGCCAGCAGCTTAGGTCGGGCGGGAGAGTCCTACAATGAGCAGTTCTTC
j_call: TRBJ2-1; clone_size: few; d_call: -; v_call: TRBV25-1; cdr3_aa: CASSWGPLNEQFF; cdr3_nt: TGTGCCAGCAGTTGGGGGCCCCTGAATGAGCAGTTCTTC
j_call: TRBJ2-1; clone_size: -; d_call: TRBD2; v_call: TRBV5-1; cdr3_aa: CASSRTSSGAPWDEQFF; cdr3_nt: TGCGCCAGCAGCCGGACGTCTAGCGGAGCCCCCTGGGATGAGCAGTTCTTC
j_call: TRBJ2-1; clone_size: -; d_call: TRBD2; v_call: TRBV11-2; cdr3_aa: CASSSGGEGPYNEQFF; cdr3_nt: TGTGCCAGCAGCTCAGGTGGGGAGGGCCCCTACAATGAGCAGTTCTTC
j_call: TRBJ2-7; clone_size: medium-sized; d_call: -; v_call: TRBV28; cdr3_aa: CASSLVLGYEQYF; cdr3_nt: TGTGCCAGCAGTTTAGTTCTAGGATACGAGCAGTACTTC
j_call: TRBJ1-2; clone_size: once; d_call: -; v_call: TRBV4-2; cdr3_aa: CASSQAELGVYYGYTF; cdr3_nt: TGTGCCAGCAGCCAAGCCGAGCTAGGGGTCTACTATGGCTACACCTTC
j_call: TRBJ1-2; clone_size: few; d_call: TRBD1; v_call: TRBV15; cdr3_aa: CATSARQGGGFGYTF; cdr3_nt: TGTGCCACCAGCGCGCGACAGGGGGGCGGCTTTGGCTACACCTTC
j_call: TRBJ2-1; clone_size: -; d_call: -; v_call: TRBV2; cdr3_aa: CASSEVSYNEQFF; cdr3_nt: TGTGCCAGCAGTGAAGTTTCTTACAATGAGCAGTTCTTC
j_call: TRBJ2-5; clone_size: -; d_call: TRBD2; v_call: TRBV6-5; cdr3_aa: CASITPGGETQYF; cdr3_nt: TGTGCCAGCATTACCCCCGGGGGGGAGACCCAGTACTTC
j_call: TRBJ2-2; clone_size: few; d_call: TRBD1; v_call: TRBV16; cdr3_aa: CASSLDRGPGELFF; cdr3_nt: TGTGCCAGCAGCCTGGACAGGGGGCCCGGGGAGCTGTTTTTT
j_call: TRBJ2-5; clone_size: -; d_call: -; v_call: TRBV7-3; cdr3_aa: CASSSRGGETQYF; cdr3_nt: TGTGCCAGCAGCTCTCGAGGGGGAGAGACCCAGTACTTC
j_call: TRBJ2-2; clone_size: -; d_call: TRBD1; v_call: TRBV19; cdr3_aa: CASYPQGAGELFF; cdr3_nt: TGTGCCAGTTACCCCCAGGGGGCCGGGGAGCTGTTTTTT
j_call: TRBJ2-6; clone_size: -; d_call: -; v_call: TRBV11-2; cdr3_aa: CASSLGAGAGANVLTF; cdr3_nt: TGTGCCAGCAGCTTAGGGGCAGGGGCTGGGGCCAACGTCCTGACTTTC
j_call: TRBJ1-5; clone_size: -; d_call: TRBD1; v_call: TRBV5-1; cdr3_aa: CASSLQGLDQPQHF; cdr3_nt: TGCGCCAGCAGCTTACAGGGGTTGGATCAGCCCCAGCATTTT
j_call: TRBJ2-7; clone_size: -; d_call: TRBD1; v_call: TRBV27; cdr3_aa: CASSPGTGFLEQYF; cdr3_nt: TGTGCCAGCAGCCCTGGGACAGGGTTCCTCGAGCAGTACTTC
j_call: TRBJ2-2; clone_size: -; d_call: TRBD2; v_call: TRBV10-3; cdr3_aa: CAISQSRGRNEMNTGELFF; cdr3_nt: TGTGCCATCAGTCAGAGCCGCGGGAGGAATGAAATGAACACCGGGGAGCTGTTTTTT
j_call: TRBJ2-2; clone_size: -; d_call: TRBD2; v_call: TRBV4-1; cdr3_aa: CASSQRVAGITGELFF; cdr3_nt: TGCGCCAGCAGCCAGAGGGTAGCGGGGATAACCGGGGAGCTGTTTTTT
j_call: TRBJ2-1; clone_size: -; d_call: -; v_call: TRBV14; cdr3_aa: CASSQWSDNEQFF; cdr3_nt: TGTGCCAGCAGCCAATGGTCGGACAATGAGCAGTTCTTC
j_call: TRBJ2-3; clone_size: -; d_call: -; v_call: TRBV4-3; cdr3_aa: CASSQEGEVDTQYF; cdr3_nt: TGCGCCAGCAGCCAAGAAGGGGAGGTAGATACGCAGTATTTT
j_call: TRBJ2-2; clone_size: few; d_call: TRBD2; v_call: TRBV4-1; cdr3_aa: CASSPAGENTGELFF; cdr3_nt: TGCGCCAGCAGCCCAGCGGGGGAAAACACCGGGGAGCTGTTTTTT
j_call: TRBJ1-4; clone_size: -; d_call: -; v_call: TRBV7-9; cdr3_aa: CASSFSGRGTNEKLFF; cdr3_nt: TGTGCCAGCAGCTTTAGTGGGCGCGGGACTAATGAAAAACTGTTTTTT
j_call: TRBJ2-3; clone_size: -; d_call: -; v_call: TRBV5-6; cdr3_aa: CASSLPSTDTQYF; cdr3_nt: TGTGCCAGCAGCTTGCCTAGCACAGATACGCAGTATTTT
j_call: TRBJ1-2; clone_size: -; d_call: -; v_call: TRBV6-1; cdr3_aa: CASPKGRGNYGYTF; cdr3_nt: TGTGCCAGCCCTAAAGGGAGAGGAAACTATGGCTACACCTTC
j_call: TRBJ2-7; clone_size: once; d_call: TRBD2; v_call: TRBV5-4; cdr3_aa: CASGPSAGGAYEQYF; cdr3_nt: TGTGCCAGCGGACCCTCTGCGGGAGGTGCCTACGAGCAGTACTTC
j_call: TRBJ1-1; clone_size: -; d_call: -; v_call: TRBV7-9; cdr3_aa: CASSLGSSEAFF; cdr3_nt: TGTGCCAGCAGCTTGGGTAGCAGTGAAGCTTTCTTT
j_call: TRBJ1-6; clone_size: -; d_call: -; v_call: TRBV2; cdr3_aa: CASRILREGSPLHF; cdr3_nt: TGTGCCAGCAGAATTCTCAGGGAGGGGTCACCCCTCCACTTT
j_call: TRBJ2-7; clone_size: -; d_call: TRBD2; v_call: TRBV2; cdr3_aa: CASSEGSGLVLEQYF; cdr3_nt: TGTGCCAGCAGTGAAGGGTCCGGACTAGTCCTCGAGCAGTACTTC
j_call: TRBJ2-2; clone_size: -; d_call: TRBD1; v_call: TRBV7-9; cdr3_aa: CASSFPSRGRTGELFF; cdr3_nt: TGTGCCAGCAGCTTCCCCAGCAGGGGGAGAACCGGGGAGCTGTTTTTT
j_call: TRBJ1-2; clone_size: -; d_call: TRBD1; v_call: TRBV6-5; cdr3_aa: CAASTGGKYGYTF; cdr3_nt: TGTGCCGCCTCGACAGGGGGGAAATATGGCTACACCTTC
j_call: TRBJ2-3; clone_size: -; d_call: -; v_call: TRBV4-2; cdr3_aa: CASSPREGGTDTQYF; cdr3_nt: TGTGCCAGCAGCCCCCGCGAGGGGGGCACAGATACGCAGTATTTT
j_call: TRBJ1-4; clone_size: -; d_call: TRBD1; v_call: TRBV5-1; cdr3_aa: CASSLPGQGPVGNEKLFF; cdr3_nt: TGCGCCAGCAGCTTGCCGGGACAGGGCCCCGTCGGAAACGAAAAACTGTTTTTT
j_call: TRBJ2-7; clone_size: few; d_call: TRBD2; v_call: TRBV28; cdr3_aa: CASSPGTSGYEQYF; cdr3_nt: TGTGCCAGCAGCCCCGGGACTAGCGGCTACGAGCAGTACTTC
j_call: TRBJ1-4; clone_size: -; d_call: -; v_call: TRBV30; cdr3_aa: CAWRGRGGTNEKLFF; cdr3_nt: TGTGCCTGGAGGGGCAGGGGTGGAACTAATGAAAAACTGTTTTTT
j_call: TRBJ2-1; clone_size: -; d_call: -; v_call: TRBV10-3; cdr3_aa: CAAGDNEQFF; cdr3_nt: TGTGCCGCCGGAGACAATGAGCAGTTCTTC
j_call: TRBJ1-2; clone_size: many; d_call: -; v_call: TRBV21-1; cdr3_aa: CASSRLKDRGKTNYGYTF; cdr3_nt: TGTGCCAGCAGCAGATTGAAGGACAGGGGTAAAACTAACTATGGCTACACCTTC
j_call: TRBJ2-7; clone_size: -; d_call: TRBD2; v_call: TRBV4-3; cdr3_aa: CASSQEAGPGEQYF; cdr3_nt: TGCGCCAGCAGCCAAGAAGCGGGGCCGGGCGAGCAGTACTTC
j_call: TRBJ2-2; clone_size: -; d_call: TRBD1; v_call: TRBV5-1; cdr3_aa: CASSLGTGLTGELFF; cdr3_nt: TGCGCCAGCAGCTTGGGGACAGGGCTCACCGGGGAGCTGTTTTTT
j_call: TRBJ1-2; clone_size: -; d_call: TRBD1; v_call: TRBV11-2; cdr3_aa: CASSPDRVGYGYTF; cdr3_nt: TGTGCCAGCAGCCCTGACAGGGTAGGCTATGGCTACACCTTC
j_call: TRBJ1-5; clone_size: -; d_call: -; v_call: TRBV5-6; cdr3_aa: CASSLGPQDTNQPQHF; cdr3_nt: TGTGCCAGCAGCTTGGGGCCCCAGGACACTAATCAGCCCCAGCATTTT
j_call: TRBJ2-3; clone_size: -; d_call: -; v_call: TRBV29-1; cdr3_aa: CSAHRASTDTQYF; cdr3_nt: TGCAGCGCCCACAGAGCAAGCACAGATACGCAGTATTTT
j_call: TRBJ2-5; clone_size: -; d_call: -; v_call: TRBV5-1; cdr3_aa: CASSFTPGVQETQYF; cdr3_nt: TGCGCCAGCAGCTTCACCCCAGGGGTTCAAGAGACCCAGTACTTC
j_call: TRBJ1-1; clone_size: -; d_call: TRBD1; v_call: TRBV5-4; cdr3_aa: CASSKGQPMNTEAFF; cdr3_nt: TGTGCCAGCAGCAAGGGACAGCCCATGAACACTGAAGCTTTCTTT
j_call: TRBJ2-7; clone_size: -; d_call: TRBD2; v_call: TRBV9; cdr3_aa: CASTKGGSGSTYEQYF; cdr3_nt: TGTGCCAGCACCAAAGGAGGGAGCGGGAGTACCTACGAGCAGTACTTC
j_call: TRBJ2-3; clone_size: -; d_call: -; v_call: TRBV28; cdr3_aa: CASRPLGEAPDTQYF; cdr3_nt: TGTGCCAGTCGCCCCTTGGGGGAGGCGCCGGATACGCAGTATTTT
j_call: TRBJ2-7; clone_size: -; d_call: TRBD2; v_call: TRBV6-4; cdr3_aa: CASRVIPGLAGAIRGYEQYF; cdr3_nt: TGTGCCAGCAGGGTAATACCGGGACTAGCGGGAGCCATCAGGGGCTACGAGCAGTACTTC